This passage covers 28 T cell receptor beta chains from one sample sequenced in a study of T cells in Graves' hyperthyroidism and ophthalmopathy. TCR beta CDR3 sequences were amplified from RNA transcripts. HTBI primers were the set used in a first-round RT-PCR of the TCR CDR3. TCRdb re-analysed the multiplex PCR reads in MiXCR, keeping a single row per CDR3 protein. This table holds fewer than 250,000 distinct CDR3 sequences, approximately 25% found once. The specimen was blood. The receptors were sampled from a woman in her thirties or forties with Graves' ophthalmopathy.

Ten or more counts support this clonotype. V is TRBV24-1 and J is TRBJ1-5; 7 bases align to TRBD1. The CDR3 loop spans 17 amino acids. Trimming removed 4 bases from V and 0 bases from J; junction bases left unmatched: 8. Germline CDR1 reads KGHDR; CDR2 reads SFDVKD. The DNA for the CDR3 is TGTGCCACCAGTGACTCCGGGACAGCAGATAGCAATCAGCCCCAGCATTTT. As protein: CATSDSGTADSNQPQHF.

This clonotype showed up many times. The rearrangement uses TRBV11-2 and TRBJ1-1, with D possibly TRBD1 on 5 matching bases. Per the germline V gene, CDR1 is SGHAT and CDR2 is FQNNGV. The CDR3 runs to 14 residues. V shed 3 bases and J shed 8 bases, with 16 bases lying between them. CDR3 nucleotides: TGTGCCAGCAGCTTCGCCTCGTCGACAGCGGAAGCTTTCTTT. It encodes CASSFASSTAEAFF.

This clonotype has ten or more counts. The V gene is TRBV30, the J gene TRBJ2-1, with D maybe TRBD2 (6 bases). The CDR3 totals 12 residues. V was shortened by 5 bases and J by 6 bases, with 11 bases between the two germline ends. CDR1 is GTSNPN and CDR2 is SVGIG in the germline V gene (reference sequence). DNA for the CDR3: TGTGCCTGGGCCCTTAGCGGCAATGAGCAGTTCTTC. Amino acid sequence: CAWALSGNEQFF.

Concerning this clonotype itself: The junction departs from the called germline gene at one end, perhaps through a read error. The genes are TRBV7-2 and TRBJ2-7; the D is unclear. The end of the DNA is better explained by TRBJ2-1, so the J call may be wrong. The CDR3 is 10 amino acids. Germline V gives CDR1 SGHTA, CDR2 FQGNSA. CDR3 nucleotide sequence: TGTGTCAGCCGAGGCTACGAGCAGTTCTTC. Residues: CVSRGYEQFF.

The chain carries TRBV28 and TRBJ1-5; D not resolved. CDR1 is MDHEN, CDR2 SYDVKM, per germline. V was trimmed by 7 bases and J by 2 bases, leaving 12 bases between them. The CDR3 runs 14 residues. In DNA form, the CDR3 reads TGTGCCAGCACTGGAGGGCTCCGCAATCAGCCCCAGCATTTT. Translated, it gives CASTGGLRNQPQHF.

This clonotype was counted many times. The chain employs TRBV29-1 and TRBJ2-7; TRBD1 aligns across 10 bases. Germline V gene sequence: CDR1 SQVTM, CDR2 ANQGSEA. V gave up 0 bases and J gave up 3 bases; unmatched junction bases: 8. CDR3 length: 16 residues. The CDR3 nucleotides are TGCAGCGTTGAAGATGTATCGGACAGGGGGTACTACGAGCAGTACTTC. Translating gives CSVEDVSDRGYYEQYF.

At least ten counts were recorded for this clonotype. J is TRBJ1-5 and V is TRBV5-1; no reliable D call. V shed 0 bases and J shed 6 bases, with 10 bases lying between them. The V gene's germline CDR1 is SGHRS and CDR2 YFSETQ. The CDR3 sequence is 14 residues long. The CDR3 nucleotides read TGCGCCAGCAGCTTGGAAGGGTTTGGTCAGCCCCAGCATTTT. Its translation is CASSLEGFGQPQHF.

This clonotype has at least ten counts. The J gene is TRBJ2-5, the V gene TRBV29-1, with 8 bases fitting TRBD1. V lost 7 bases and J lost 5; bases outside the gene matches: 12. The V gene's germline CDR1 is SQVTM and CDR2 ANQGSEA. This CDR3 has 14 amino acids. The CDR3 protein is CSAERQGAKETQYF. The CDR3, as DNA: TGCAGCGCCGAACGGCAGGGGGCAAAGGAGACCCAGTACTTC.

This clonotype appeared many times. The V gene is TRBV20-1, the J gene TRBJ2-5, with unresolved D. V lost 5 bases to trimming and J lost 1 base, with 17 bases between them. The CDR3 has 15 residues. Germline V gene lookup returns CDR1 DFQATT and CDR2 SNEGSKA (reference sequence). The CDR3 DNA sequence: TGCAGTGCTCCATACCCCGGGCCGGGCCAAGAGACCCAGTACTTC. Its protein is CSAPYPGPGQETQYF.

This clonotype was seen repeatedly, ten times or more. The chain carries TRBV19 and TRBJ2-7; D possibly uses TRBD1 or TRBD2 (5 bases each). The CDR3 has 13 amino acids. Per the germline V gene, CDR1 is LNHDA and CDR2 is SQIVND (reference sequence). Trimming cost V 5 bases and J 6 bases, with 14 bases left between them. For the CDR3, the DNA is TGTGCCAGTAGTTACGGGACGGCCGCCGAGCAGTACTTC. Translating it yields CASSYGTAAEQYF.

V is TRBV11-2 and J is TRBJ2-7; possibly TRBD2 for D (5 bases). The CDR3 is 14 residues long. The germline V and J ends were trimmed by 3 bases and 5 bases, with 14 bases remaining between them. Germline CDR1 is SGHAT and CDR2 is FQNNGV. The CDR3 reads CASSFGGVAHEQYF. In DNA form, the CDR3 reads TGTGCCAGCAGCTTTGGAGGAGTAGCCCACGAGCAGTACTTC.

This clonotype occurred many times. The chain has TRBV6-5 and TRBJ1-2, with a tentative D call TRBD1 (5 bases). The germline V gene encodes CDR1 MNHEY and CDR2 SVGAGI. Trimming cost V 0 bases and J 11 bases, with 13 bases left between them. This CDR3 is built from 13 residues. The CDR3 reads CASSYSSSEGYTF. The CDR3 DNA reads TGTGCCAGCAGTTACTCGAGTAGCGAGGGGTACACCTTC.

This clonotype came up many times. The chain combines TRBV6-1 with TRBJ1-2; the D is unclear. The germline V gene encodes CDR1 MNHNS and CDR2 SASEGT. This CDR3 comprises 16 residues. V was trimmed by 1 base and J by 0 bases, leaving 12 bases between them. The DNA of the CDR3 is TGTGCCAGCAGTGAAGTGTATGACGCGGCTAACTATGGCTACACCTTC. It encodes CASSEVYDAANYGYTF.

As regards this clonotype: Since a much larger clone is just one base distant, this may be a read error. The genes are TRBV5-1 and TRBJ2-5, with 7 bases that match TRBD2. CDR1 and CDR2 from the germline V gene are SGHRS and YFSETQ. The CDR3 runs to 16 residues. Trimming removed 4 bases from V and 2 bases from J; junction bases left unmatched: 11. The chain's CDR3 is CASSPGTIGGQETQYF. The CDR3 DNA reads as TGCGCCAGCAGCCCAGGGACTATCGGAGGGCAAGAGACCCAGTACTTC.

This clonotype occurred many times. The chain is built from TRBV2 and TRBJ2-7, with 9 bases identical to TRBD1. V lost 10 bases, J lost 1 base, and 8 bases stayed unmatched. Germline V gene lookup returns CDR1 SNHLY and CDR2 FYNNEI. The CDR3 has 14 amino acids. The CDR3 DNA is TGTGCCATTCAGAGCGGGACAGGGTCCTACGAGCAGTACTTC. This sequence encodes CAIQSGTGSYEQYF.

This chain joins TRBV25-1 and TRBJ1-1; a weak D match, TRBD1 (6 bases). Germline CDR1 and CDR2: MGHDK and SYGVNS. CDR3 length equals 13 residues. Trimming left V 10 bases short and J 1 base short, with 13 bases between. CDR3 bases: TGTGCCACCAGGACAGCGCGGAACACTGAAGCTTTCTTT. Translated, it gives CATRTARNTEAFF.

This clonotype was observed many times. V and J are TRBV30 and TRBJ2-5; perhaps TRBD2 as D (5 bases). With 0 bases removed from V and 4 bases from J, the gap between germline ends came to 9 bases. Germline values: CDR1 GTSNPN, CDR2 SVGIG (reference sequence). The CDR3 spans 13 residues. In DNA form, the CDR3 reads TGTGCCTGGAGTGTACCCGGGATAGAGACCCAGTACTTC. Translation gives CAWSVPGIETQYF.

This clonotype appeared many times. The chain couples TRBV5-1 to TRBJ2-7; D is possibly TRBD1 (6 bases). The CDR3 is made up of 15 amino acids. Germline-derived CDR1 and CDR2 are SGHRS and YFSETQ. Trimming removed 0 bases at V and 0 bases at J, with 10 bases between. CDR3 region: CASSLDGQPSYEQYF. CDR3 nucleotide sequence: TGCGCCAGCAGCTTGGACGGACAGCCCTCCTACGAGCAGTACTTC.

This clonotype was seen at least ten times. The chain carries TRBV20-1 and TRBJ2-7; 11 bases match TRBD2. Trimming at V came to 1 base and at J to 3 bases, leaving 2 bases not matched to a gene. There are 14 residues in the CDR3. Germline V gene data show CDR1 as DFQATT and CDR2 as SNEGSKA (reference sequence). The CDR3 loop is CSARGLAGGYEQYF. The CDR3 bases are TGCAGTGCTAGAGGTCTAGCGGGAGGCTACGAGCAGTACTTC.

This clonotype was recorded many times. This sequence joins TRBV20-1 and TRBJ2-5; TRBD2 matches 12 bases. In germline, CDR1 is DFQATT, CDR2 SNEGSKA (reference sequence). This CDR3 is built from 15 residues. The junction had 6 bases not matched to a gene; V was cut back by 2 bases and J by 5 bases. This CDR3 reads CSARSRLAGDETQYF. CDR3 sequence (DNA): TGCAGTGCTAGAAGTCGACTAGCGGGAGACGAGACCCAGTACTTC.

This clonotype was observed many times. The V and J genes are TRBV20-1 and TRBJ2-7; 7 nucleotides align to TRBD1. The CDR3 covers 13 residues. Germline CDR1 is DFQATT and CDR2 is SNEGSKA (reference sequence). The junction had 9 bases not matched to a gene; V was cut back by 6 bases and J by 4 bases. CDR3 in amino acids: CSAHRDSPYEQYF. The CDR3 DNA sequence: TGCAGTGCACACCGGGACAGCCCTTACGAGCAGTACTTC.

In this sample, this clonotype turned up many times. This chain joins TRBV12-3 or TRBV12-4 and TRBJ2-2; D remains unclear. Trimming took 3 bases from V and 1 from J, leaving 12 bases between them. The CDR3 totals 16 residues. CDR3 DNA sequence: TGTGCCAGCAGTTTCGAGTCCCGCCAGAACACCGGGGAGCTGTTTTTT. This gives the protein CASSFESRQNTGELFF.

This clonotype has a count of ten or more. The rearrangement joins TRBV6-5 to TRBJ2-2; 9 bases are a match to TRBD1. CDR1 MNHEY and CDR2 SVGAGI come from the germline V gene. The CDR3 spans 16 residues. J lost 0 bases, V lost 4 bases, and 3 bases had no gene match. CDR3 residues: CASSWDRDANTGELFF. CDR3 nucleotide sequence: TGTGCCAGCAGTTGGGACAGGGACGCGAACACCGGGGAGCTGTTTTTT.

This clonotype was recorded at least ten times. This chain joins TRBV20-1 and TRBJ2-4; D unresolved. This CDR3 spans 15 amino acids. Germline loops: CDR1 DFQATT, CDR2 SNEGSKA (reference sequence). Trimming removed 3 bases at V and 0 bases at J, with 12 bases between. CDR3 loop: CSASERVLAKNIQYF. CDR3 nucleotides: TGCAGTGCTAGCGAACGGGTCTTAGCCAAAAACATTCAGTACTTC.

This chain connects TRBV27 to TRBJ1-1; TRBD1 aligns across 7 bases. J lost 0 bases, V lost 5 bases, and 12 bases had no gene match. The V gene's germline CDR1 is MNHEY and CDR2 SMNVEV (reference sequence). The CDR3 loop spans 17 amino acids. CDR3 in amino acids: CASSHLTGIGVNTEAFF. The CDR3, as DNA: TGTGCCAGCAGTCACTTGACAGGGATTGGTGTGAACACTGAAGCTTTCTTT.

This clonotype was seen repeatedly, ten times or more. The genes are TRBV28 and TRBJ2-2; 11 nucleotides align to TRBD2. CDR1 MDHEN and CDR2 SYDVKM come from the germline V gene. There are 16 residues in the CDR3. V lost 7 bases, J lost 1 base, and 5 bases stayed unmatched. In DNA form, the CDR3 reads TGTGCCAGCAATACTAGCGGGAGACGGAACACCGGGGAGCTGTTTTTT. It codes for CASNTSGRRNTGELFF.

In its sample, this clonotype was seen many times. The V call is TRBV2, the J call TRBJ1-5, with a weak D call TRBD1 (6 bases). This CDR3 spans 14 amino acids. Germline V lookup: CDR1 SNHLY, CDR2 FYNNEI. V lost 6 bases to trimming and J lost 6 bases, with 15 bases between them. The CDR3 sequence is CASRGPGQPQPQHF. In DNA, the CDR3 is TGTGCCAGCAGGGGACCGGGACAACCTCAGCCCCAGCATTTT.

This clonotype was observed once. The chain links TRBV12-3 or TRBV12-4 to TRBJ2-7, with TRBD2 matching 7 bases. The V gene end was trimmed by 8 bases and the J gene end by 7 bases; junction bases not matched to a gene: 5. The length of the CDR3 is 11 residues. The CDR3 sequence: CASSRTREQYF. CDR3 in DNA: TGTGCCAGCTCACGGACTAGGGAGCAGTACTTC.